These 25 T cell receptor beta chains share one sample of origin, sequenced in a study of blood T cell repertoires in COVID-19. Profiling relied on immunoSEQ multiplex PCR, and the TCRdb table lists in-frame clones only, not all of them. In the table there are approximately 30,000 clones, roughly nine tenths of which are singletons. Sequenced sample: peripheral blood. These receptors originate from a human donor in a cohort sampled during active COVID-19.

This clone appeared a few times. The chain joins TRBV7-9 to TRBJ2-5; TRBD2 matches 7 bases. The germline CDR1 and CDR2 sequences are SEHNR and FQNEAQ (reference sequence). V lost 5 bases, J lost 0 bases, and 0 bases stayed unmatched. This CDR3 region has 13 residues. The CDR3 sequence is CASSTSDQETQYF. CDR3 in DNA: TGTGCCAGCAGCACTAGCGACCAAGAGACCCAGTACTTC.

V usage is TRBV5-3 and J usage is TRBJ2-5, with 8 bases matching TRBD1. TRBV5-3 is sorted into the ORF group, with uncertain function. The CDR3 consists of 14 residues. The V and J ends lost 3 bases and 5 bases, in that order; junction bases with no gene match: 6. CDR3 bases: TGTGCCAGAAGCTCGGGGACAGGTTCGGAGACCCAGTACTTC. Translating it yields CARSSGTGSETQYF.

CDR3 DNA: TGTGCCAGCAGTCAGGGATCCGGGGGCTACACCTTC. It translates to CASSQGSGGYTF. The chain uses TRBV3-1 (or the pseudogene TRBV3-2) and TRBJ1-2; D perhaps matches TRBD1 (5 bases). This CDR3 has 12 residues. Germline-derived CDR1 and CDR2 are LGHDT and YNNKEL (reference sequence). V was shortened by 6 bases and J by 8 bases, with 13 bases between the two germline ends.

The chain recombines TRBV4-3 with TRBJ1-4; 8 nucleotides line up with TRBD1. The V gene's germline CDR1 is LGHNA and CDR2 YSLEER. The V and J ends lost 0 bases and 8 bases, in that order; junction bases with no gene match: 5. The CDR3 extends over 15 amino acids. The CDR3 nucleotides are TGCGCCAGCAGCCAAGATCTCCGGACAGGGGAAAAACTGTTTTTT. This sequence encodes CASSQDLRTGEKLFF.

The V call is TRBV4-3, the J call TRBJ1-1, with a possible D match to TRBD1 (5 bases). CDR1 LGHNA and CDR2 YSLEER come from the germline V gene. V gave up 0 bases and J gave up 2 bases, with 10 bases separating them. The CDR3 has 15 residues. CDR3 region: CASSQDPGINTEAFF. The CDR3 DNA reads as TGCGCCAGCAGCCAAGATCCAGGGATTAACACTGAAGCTTTCTTT.

The V and J genes are TRBV3-1 (or the pseudogene TRBV3-2) and TRBJ1-4, with D unresolved. The CDR3 extends over 17 amino acids. V shed 5 bases and J shed 7 bases, with 23 bases lying between them. The germline gives CDR1 LGHDT, CDR2 YNNKEL (reference sequence). CDR3 sequence: CASSSQVGGSAGEKLFF. CDR3 DNA sequence: TGTGCCAGCAGCTCCCAGGTTGGAGGCTCCGCGGGTGAAAAACTGTTTTTT.

This clone was counted a single time. The CDR3 spells CASSLGLVQETQYF. The CDR3 bases are TGCGCCAGCAGCCTCGGGTTAGTTCAAGAGACCCAGTACTTC. V gene TRBV5-1 combines with J gene TRBJ2-5; D remains unclear. Trimming took off 4 bases at V and 2 bases at J, with 12 bases between the two ends. The germline V gene has CDR1 SGHRS and CDR2 YFSETQ. The CDR3 is 14 amino acids.

The rearrangement joins TRBV5-6 to TRBJ1-2; 9 positions match TRBD1. This CDR3 comprises 14 residues. Trimming took 4 bases from V and 3 from J; bases not matched to a gene: 4. Germline loops: CDR1 SGHDT, CDR2 YYEEEE. The chain's CDR3 is CASSQGTGYYGYTF. CDR3 DNA sequence: TGTGCCAGCAGCCAAGGGACAGGGTACTATGGCTACACCTTC.

V is TRBV19 and J is TRBJ1-5; tentative D call: TRBD1 (5 bases). CDR1 is LNHDA and CDR2 is SQIVND in the germline V gene (reference sequence). V lost 3 bases to trimming and J lost 2 bases, with 14 bases between them. CDR3 length: 16 residues. The CDR3 bases are TGTGCCAGTAGTATCTTAGGCCCGGGGGGCAATCAGCCCCAGCATTTT. Its translation: CASSILGPGGNQPQHF.

This chain uses TRBV20-1 with TRBJ1-2; 8 positions match TRBD1. CDR3 size: 10 residues. Per germline, CDR1 DFQATT and CDR2 SNEGSKA (reference sequence). CDR3 in DNA: TGCAGAGGACAGGGCAATGGCTACACCTTC. This codes for CRGQGNGYTF.

The chain carries TRBV18 and TRBJ1-2; TRBD1 aligns across 7 bases. The J segment lost 8 bases and the V segment lost 2 bases, leaving 8 bases of the junction unmatched. Germline V gene data show CDR1 as KGHSH and CDR2 as LQKENI. The CDR3 has 14 residues. This CDR3 is CASSPTQGQKGYTF. CDR3 nucleotide sequence: TGTGCCAGCTCACCAACCCAGGGACAGAAGGGCTACACCTTC.

The CDR3 here is CASSSRRLAGLTRDGQYF. The CDR3 DNA sequence: TGCGCCAGCAGCTCGCGTCGGCTAGCGGGTTTAACTAGGGATGGCCAGTACTTC. The chain recombines TRBV5-1 with TRBJ2-5; 8 bases align to TRBD2. With V trimmed by 3 bases and J by 10 bases, 23 bases remained unmatched. Germline V CDR1 and CDR2: SGHRS, YFSETQ. This CDR3 is built from 18 residues.

This clone showed up just once. The chain joins TRBV19 to TRBJ2-1; 12 bases align to TRBD2. Looked up from germline, CDR1 is LNHDA and CDR2 is SQIVND (reference sequence). V lost 5 bases to trimming and J lost 9 bases; unmatched junction nucleotides: 8. This CDR3 region has 15 residues. CDR3 nucleotides: TGTGCCAGTAGTTTTGTGACTAGCGGGAGAGGTGAGCAGTTCTTC. As protein: CASSFVTSGRGEQFF.

This chain connects TRBV19 to TRBJ1-5; TRBD1 matches 9 bases. V dropped 5 bases and J dropped 6; count of bases not matched to a gene: 5. This CDR3 is 14 amino acids long. Germline V CDR1 and CDR2: LNHDA, SQIVND (reference sequence). The CDR3 loop reads CASSPGTGSQPQHF. In DNA, the CDR3 is TGTGCCAGTAGTCCTGGGACAGGGAGTCAGCCCCAGCATTTT.

This clone showed up just once. The V call is TRBV6-5, the J call TRBJ1-5; D call uncertain. The CDR3 is 13 residues long. V shed 10 bases and J shed 2 bases, with 12 bases lying between them. Germline V gene sequence: CDR1 MNHEY, CDR2 SVGAGI. This CDR3 reads CATGESGNQPQHF. The CDR3 DNA is TGTGCCACCGGGGAATCGGGCAATCAGCCCCAGCATTTT.

The chain combines TRBV6-6 with TRBJ1-2, with 8 bases matching TRBD1. CDR1 is MNHNY, CDR2 SVGAGI, per germline (reference sequence). The CDR3 is 15 amino acids. V lost 4 bases to trimming and J lost 3 bases; unmatched junction nucleotides: 7. The CDR3 coding sequence is TGTGCCAGCAGTTTACAGGGGGGATTGGACTATGGCTACACCTTC. It codes for CASSLQGGLDYGYTF.

The chain couples TRBV6-5 to TRBJ1-6; no clear D. The germline gives CDR1 MNHEY, CDR2 SVGAGI. V dropped 5 bases and J dropped 9 bases, with 17 bases sitting between them. This CDR3 has 15 residues. Written as DNA, the CDR3 is TGTGCCAGCAGTAGGACGGCCTCGGGAGGTTCACCCCTCCACTTT. Translating it yields CASSRTASGGSPLHF.

The V call is TRBV4-2, the J call TRBJ1-2, with TRBD1 as a possible D gene (5 bases). Trimming shortened V by 1 base and J by 6 bases, and 15 bases separated the two germline ends. The length of the CDR3 is 15 residues. Germline assignment: CDR1 LGHNA and CDR2 YNFKEQ. The chain's CDR3 is CASSQGAGPQNGYTF. CDR3 in DNA: TGTGCCAGCAGCCAAGGGGCAGGGCCCCAAAATGGCTACACCTTC.

CDR3 region: CASTDPKGRNDYGYTF. The CDR3 DNA reads as TGCGCCAGCACCGATCCGAAGGGGAGGAACGATTATGGCTACACCTTC. The chain combines TRBV5-1 with TRBJ1-2; D might be TRBD1 (5 bases). The CDR3 runs to 16 residues. Looked up from germline, CDR1 is SGHRS and CDR2 is YFSETQ. Deletions cut 6 bases from V and 5 bases from J, with 23 bases between.

The rearrangement joins TRBV19 to TRBJ2-1; perhaps TRBD2 as D (5 bases). From germline, CDR1 is LNHDA and CDR2 SQIVND (reference sequence). The V end lost 7 bases, the J end lost 7 bases, and 14 bases lay between the germline ends. The CDR3 runs to 13 residues. DNA for the CDR3: TGTGCCAGTAACGAGGGATTGGCAAATGAGCAGTTCTTC. Its protein is CASNEGLANEQFF.

The chain links TRBV10-3 to TRBJ1-6, with 8 bases lining up with TRBD1. CDR3 length: 16 residues. Per germline, CDR1 ENHRY and CDR2 SYGVKD. V dropped 11 bases and J dropped 10; count of bases not matched to a gene: 19. Written as DNA, the CDR3 is TGTGCCGTCGGACAGGGACCCCCTCGTGATGGCTCACCCCTCCACTTT. Residues: CAVGQGPPRDGSPLHF.

This clone was seen only a few times. V usage is TRBV7-2 and J usage is TRBJ1-5; TRBD1 matches 11 bases. Unmatched junction bases numbered 3, after V lost 3 bases and J lost 2 bases. Germline loops: CDR1 SGHTA, CDR2 FQGNSA. The CDR3 runs to 16 residues. The CDR3 DNA reads as TGTGCCAGCAGCTTTTGGGGACAGGGGGGCAATCAGCCCCAGCATTTT. Translation gives CASSFWGQGGNQPQHF.

The sample holds one count of this clone. The V and J genes are TRBV19 and TRBJ1-3; D might be TRBD1 (6 bases). The V and J ends lost 7 bases and 0 bases respectively, with 13 bases between them. CDR3 length: 15 amino acids. Germline loops: CDR1 LNHDA, CDR2 SQIVND (reference sequence). The CDR3 region has the DNA TGTGCCAGTAAGGATACAGGGAGCTCTGGAAACACCATATATTTT. Translated: CASKDTGSSGNTIYF.

This chain uses TRBV11-2 with TRBJ1-1; D possibly corresponds to TRBD1 (6 bases). This CDR3 comprises 13 residues. Germline CDR1 and CDR2: SGHAT and FQNNGV. The V end lost 7 bases, the J end lost 1 base, and 10 bases lay between the germline ends. Written as DNA, the CDR3 is TGTGCCAGCATGAACAGGGCGAACACTGAAGCTTTCTTT. Amino acids: CASMNRANTEAFF.

The genes are TRBV2 and TRBJ2-2; 9 bases map to TRBD1. Germline assignment: CDR1 SNHLY and CDR2 FYNNEI. This CDR3 contains 14 residues. Trimming removed 6 bases from V and 6 bases from J; junction bases left unmatched: 5. The CDR3 DNA is TGTGCCAGCAGCACCGGGACAGGGTCCGGGGAGCTGTTTTTT. It specifies CASSTGTGSGELFF.